What follows are 3 T cell receptor beta chains derived from one specimen sequenced in a study of regulatory T cells in long-lasting Graves disease. This sample's time point: newly diagnosed GD, antithyroid drugs for less than 3 months. The authors made the TCR library using RNA they extracted from PBMCs. The TCR beta library used iRepertoire HTBI primers with Arm-PCR amplification of CDR3. TCRdb reanalysed the multiplex PCR reads using MiXCR and keeps one entry per CDR3 protein. The sample holds 500,000 to 700,000 distinct CDR3 sequences, 15% to 20% seen once. The sample was also reused in another study, on T cells in Graves' hyperthyroidism and ophthalmopathy.

Source: peripheral blood mononuclear cells (PBMCs), taken at new diagnosis, from a patient treated with antithyroid drugs. All receptors come from a woman under 40 with Graves disease.

This clonotype has only a few counts. The CDR3 DNA reads TGTGCCAGTAGTTCCCCCCCGGGGGAGACCCAGTACTTC. Its protein is CASSSPPGETQYF. This chain uses TRBV19 with TRBJ2-5; D is possibly TRBD2 (5 bases). Trimming pared 5 bases from V and 5 bases from J, leaving 12 bases between. The CDR3 length is 13 residues. CDR1 is LNHDA, CDR2 SQIVND, per germline (reference sequence).

This clonotype was detected many times. The chain employs TRBV2 and TRBJ1-5; 9 bases line up with TRBD1. Trimming at V came to 6 bases and at J to 8 bases, leaving 5 bases not matched to a gene. Per the germline V gene, CDR1 is SNHLY and CDR2 is FYNNEI. This CDR3 region has 13 residues. The CDR3: CASSNRGLEPQHF. The CDR3 DNA sequence: TGTGCCAGCAGCAACAGGGGGCTGGAGCCCCAGCATTTT. Full variable domain (missing parts from reference TRBV2 and TRBJ1-5): EPEVTQTPSHQVTQMGQEVILRCVPISNHLYFYWYRQILGQKVEFLVSFYNNEISEKSEIFDDQFSVERPDGSNFTLKIRSTKLEDSAMYFCASSNRGLEPQHFGDGTRLSIL.

The J gene is TRBJ2-7, the V gene TRBV12-5; D not resolved. Trimming took off 5 bases at V and 1 base at J, with 21 bases between the two ends. This CDR3 has 17 residues. Germline assignment: CDR1 LGHNT and CDR2 FRNRAP. In nucleotides, the CDR3 is TGTGCTAGTGGTCTGTCGAATTGGTATCGACGGTCCTACGAGCAGTACTTC. It codes for CASGLSNWYRRSYEQYF. Filled out from reference TRBV12-5 and TRBJ2-7, the complete variable domain reads DARVTQTPRHKVTEMGQEVTMRCQPILGHNTVFWYRQTMMQGLELLAYFRNRAPLDDSGMPKDRFSAEMPDATLATLKIQPSEPRDSAVYFCASGLSNWYRRSYEQYFGPGTRLTVT.